Listed here are 31 T cell receptor beta chains from one sample, sequenced in a study of T cells in Graves' hyperthyroidism and ophthalmopathy. What was amplified from RNA transcripts were TCR beta CDR3 regions. The HTBI primer set served for first-round RT-PCR of the TCR CDR3. TCRdb called the multiplex PCR reads again in MiXCR, with one record for every CDR3 protein. The data show 480,000 or so distinct CDR3 sequences, approximately 48% seen once. The sample comprised peripheral blood or thyroid tissue (not recorded which). Source of these receptors: an adult woman with Graves' disease, either hyperthyroidism or ophthalmopathy (not recorded which).

CDR3 loop: CSVARSQETQYF. The CDR3 DNA reads as TGCAGCGTTGCACGGTCCCAAGAGACCCAGTACTTC. The chain recombines TRBV29-1 with TRBJ2-5; D is ambiguous. Germline V CDR1 and CDR2: SQVTM, ANQGSEA. The CDR3 is 12 residues long. V shed 4 bases and J shed 1 base, with 7 bases lying between them.

This rearrangement joins TRBV7-2 to TRBJ1-3; the match to TRBD1 covers 8 bases. This CDR3 is built from 15 residues. With V trimmed by 6 bases and J by 3 bases, 7 bases remained unmatched. Germline V gene data show CDR1 as SGHTA and CDR2 as FQGNSA. The CDR3 protein is CASRGQGASGNTIYF. The CDR3 bases are TGTGCCAGCAGGGGGCAGGGGGCCAGTGGAAACACCATATATTTT.

Regarding this clonotype: A much larger clonotype is one base distant, so this may be a read error. The chain links TRBV15 to TRBJ2-5; 9 bases are shared with TRBD1. CDR1 and CDR2 from the germline V gene are LNHNV and YYDKDF (reference sequence). The CDR3 has 18 amino acids. The V gene end was trimmed by 3 bases and the J gene end by 0 bases; junction bases not matched to a gene: 11. The CDR3, as DNA: TGTGCCACCAGCAGTGGAGAACCGACAGGGGGATACCAAGAGACCCAGTACTTC. Protein: CATSSGEPTGGYQETQYF.

This clonotype has just one count. This chain joins TRBV24-1 and TRBJ1-5; D ambiguous. Germline assignment: CDR1 KGHDR and CDR2 SFDVKD. V was cut by 7 bases and J by 0 bases, with 3 bases left in between. This CDR3 is 12 amino acids long. As DNA, the CDR3 is TGTGCCACCAGGGCTAGCAATCAGCCCCAGCATTTT. This encodes CATRASNQPQHF.

This clonotype was observed many times. The chain carries TRBV3-2 and TRBJ2-5; the listed D gene, TRBD2, was not tested against the DNA. TRBV3-2 constitutes a pseudogene. The CDR3 spans 13 residues. The CDR3 reads CASSQAGGETQYF. The CDR3 coding sequence is TGTGCCAGCAGCCAAGCGGGAGGAGAGACCCAGTACTTC.

The chain is built from TRBV29-1 and TRBJ2-5; TRBD2 agrees at 10 bases. Germline V gives CDR1 SQVTM, CDR2 ANQGSEA. This CDR3 is built from 13 residues. The CDR3, as DNA: TGCAGTGGGATAGCGGGGGGCGGAGAGACCCAGTACTTC. Translating it yields CSGIAGGGETQYF.

This clonotype occurred a few times. The chain is built from TRBV7-2 and TRBJ2-7; TRBD2 agrees at 7 bases. Losses at the gene ends were 0 bases for V and 3 bases for J; bases not matched to a gene: 11. Germline V gene lookup returns CDR1 SGHTA and CDR2 FQGNSA. The CDR3 length is 17 residues. CDR3 amino acids: CASSLALLAGDFYEQYF. The CDR3 coding sequence is TGTGCCAGCAGCTTAGCGCTATTAGCGGGCGACTTCTACGAGCAGTACTTC.

The rearrangement links TRBV20-1 to TRBJ2-5, with D hard to call. CDR1 DFQATT and CDR2 SNEGSKA come from the germline V gene (reference sequence). The CDR3 has 10 residues. V shed 5 bases and J shed 5 bases, with 6 bases lying between them. In DNA, the CDR3 is TGCAGTGCTGGCCTGGAGACCCAGTACTTC. It codes for CSAGLETQYF.

This clonotype was observed many times. The V gene is TRBV5-1, the J gene TRBJ2-2, with TRBD1 as a possible D gene (7 bases). CDR1 and CDR2 (germline): SGHRS, YFSETQ. This CDR3 is 14 amino acids long. V was trimmed by 0 bases and J by 6 bases, leaving 9 bases between them. The CDR3, as DNA: TGCGCCAGCAGCTTGGCCAGGGGGGCCGGGGAGCTGTTTTTT. It codes for CASSLARGAGELFF. Variable domain in full (rest from reference TRBV5-1 and TRBJ2-2): KAGVTQTPRYLIKTRGQQVTLSCSPISGHRSVSWYQQTPGQGLQFLFEYFSETQRNKGNFPGRFSGRQFSNSRSEMNVSTLELGDSALYLCASSLARGAGELFFGEGSRLTVL.

V is TRBV2 and J is TRBJ1-6; 7 bases match TRBD1. J lost 14 bases, V lost 7 bases, and 20 bases had no gene match. CDR1 and CDR2 from the germline V gene are SNHLY and FYNNEI. The CDR3 is made up of 16 amino acids. The CDR3 DNA reads as TGTGCCAGCACCGAGGACAGGCCCCTTGGGGTTGGGTCCCTCCACTTT. Its translation is CASTEDRPLGVGSLHF.

This clonotype was counted many times. This CDR3 reads CASSFMWEVNTEAFF. The CDR3 region has the DNA TGTGCCAGCAGTTTTATGTGGGAGGTGAACACTGAAGCTTTCTTT. The chain combines TRBV12-3 or TRBV12-4 with TRBJ1-1; D is undetermined. The CDR3 contains 15 residues. The V end lost 3 bases, the J end lost 0 bases, and 11 bases lay between the germline ends.

This clonotype was recorded only once. The chain is built from TRBV10-2 and TRBJ2-5, with a tentative D call TRBD2 (5 bases). V was trimmed by 0 bases and J by 6 bases, leaving 11 bases between them. The CDR3 sequence is 14 residues long. CDR1 WSHSY and CDR2 SAAADI come from the germline V gene. The CDR3 reads CASSESSGVKTQYF. Written as DNA, the CDR3 is TGCGCCAGCAGTGAGTCGTCCGGGGTGAAGACCCAGTACTTC.

This clonotype has at least ten counts. V is TRBV4-2 and J is TRBJ2-7, with TRBD1 matching over 9 bases. There are 16 residues in the CDR3. Germline loops: CDR1 LGHNA, CDR2 YNFKEQ. J was trimmed by 2 bases and V by 2 bases; bases with no gene match: 7. In DNA form, the CDR3 reads TGTGCCAGCAGCCAATATACAGGGGGCAGTACCTACGAGCAGTACTTC. This sequence encodes CASSQYTGGSTYEQYF.

This clonotype showed up just once. The chain uses TRBV24-1 and TRBJ2-5; possible D gene TRBD1, 5 bases. The V gene lost 3 bases and the J gene lost 4 bases, with 14 bases spanning the gap. This CDR3 is built from 15 residues. Germline values: CDR1 KGHDR, CDR2 SFDVKD. The CDR3 is CATSDQGSHSETQYF. In nucleotides, the CDR3 is TGTGCCACCAGTGATCAGGGCTCGCACTCAGAGACCCAGTACTTC.

This chain links TRBV12-3 or TRBV12-4 with TRBJ1-1; D is undetermined. The V end lost 6 bases, the J end lost 1 base, and 15 bases lay between the germline ends. The CDR3 has 15 amino acids. The CDR3 sequence is CASSLRLHGNTEAFF. The CDR3, as DNA: TGTGCCAGCAGCCTACGCCTCCACGGGAACACTGAAGCTTTCTTT.

This clonotype was counted a few times. The rearrangement joins TRBV10-3 to TRBJ1-1; D gene uncertain. This CDR3 is built from 13 residues. V lost 2 bases and J lost 7, with 11 bases in between. The germline V gene has CDR1 ENHRY and CDR2 SYGVKD. CDR3 protein: CAISEAISREAFF. CDR3 DNA: TGTGCCATCAGTGAGGCCATATCGCGTGAAGCTTTCTTT.

The chain carries TRBV19 and TRBJ1-6; D call uncertain. There are 16 residues in the CDR3. Trimming removed 5 bases from V and 2 bases from J, with 13 bases in between. In germline, CDR1 is LNHDA, CDR2 SQIVND (reference sequence). Here the CDR3 reads CASSRPFGTYNSPLHF. CDR3 nucleotide sequence: TGTGCCAGTAGTCGGCCTTTTGGGACCTATAATTCACCCCTCCACTTT.

This clonotype came up many times. The chain employs TRBV11-2 and TRBJ1-2, with 7 bases fitting TRBD1. CDR1 is SGHAT and CDR2 is FQNNGV in the germline V gene. The CDR3 totals 13 residues. V gave up 1 base and J gave up 8 bases; unmatched junction bases: 4. The CDR3 region is CASSLVTGKGYTF. The CDR3 bases are TGTGCCAGCAGCTTAGTGACAGGGAAAGGCTACACCTTC.

The table lists this clonotype with many counts. The gene calls are TRBV7-9 and TRBJ2-7; 10 nucleotides line up with TRBD1. The CDR3 consists of 15 residues. J lost 8 bases, V lost 5 bases, and 12 bases had no gene match. The germline V gene encodes CDR1 SEHNR and CDR2 FQNEAQ (reference sequence). CDR3 in amino acids: CASSPGTGAFTQQYF. The CDR3 nucleotides are TGTGCCAGCAGCCCCGGGACAGGGGCCTTTACTCAGCAGTACTTC.

The chain uses TRBV15 and TRBJ1-6, with D hard to call. Trimming took off 10 bases at V and 2 bases at J, with 18 bases between the two ends. This CDR3 region has 16 residues. Germline-derived CDR1 and CDR2 are LNHNV and YYDKDF (reference sequence). CDR3 region: CASSGWTTAYNSPLHF. In DNA form, the CDR3 reads TGTGCCAGCAGTGGATGGACGACGGCCTATAATTCACCCCTCCACTTT.

V gene TRBV12-3 or TRBV12-4 combines with J gene TRBJ1-5, with D unclear. The CDR3 consists of 13 residues. The V and J ends lost 5 bases and 7 bases respectively, with 12 bases between them. The CDR3 sequence: CASSPLLPQPQHF. The DNA of the CDR3 is TGTGCCAGCAGTCCACTTCTCCCCCAGCCCCAGCATTTT.

This chain links TRBV6-2 or TRBV6-3 with TRBJ2-5, with D possibly TRBD1 on 6 matching bases. CDR1 and CDR2 (germline): MNHEY, SVGEGT. This CDR3 region has 12 residues. V was shortened by 8 bases and J by 5 bases, with 12 bases between the two germline ends. CDR3 bases: TGTGCCAGCGGACAGAGGACGGAGACCCAGTACTTC. Protein: CASGQRTETQYF.

V usage is TRBV7-9 and J usage is TRBJ2-3; perhaps TRBD2 as D (5 bases). The CDR3 totals 15 residues. The ends were cut back, 2 bases at V and 2 bases at J, with 11 bases in the middle. The germline V gene has CDR1 SEHNR and CDR2 FQNEAQ (reference sequence). The CDR3 loop is CASSLSGEFTDTQYF. The CDR3 nucleotides read TGTGCCAGCAGCTTATCTGGGGAGTTCACAGATACGCAGTATTTT.

The chain links TRBV10-3 to TRBJ1-5; no clear D gene. V lost 3 bases and J lost 8, with 23 bases in between. Germline V gene sequence: CDR1 ENHRY, CDR2 SYGVKD. CDR3 size: 17 residues. As DNA, the CDR3 is TGTGCCATCAGTGACCCAGCTGCAGGCGACACCGGGGAGCCCCAGCATTTT. Residues: CAISDPAAGDTGEPQHF.

This clonotype was seen a handful of times. V usage is TRBV20-1 and J usage is TRBJ2-7; no reliable D call. Deletions cut 3 bases from V and 3 bases from J, with 6 bases between. The germline V gene encodes CDR1 DFQATT and CDR2 SNEGSKA (reference sequence). The CDR3 extends over 11 amino acids. CDR3 protein: CSARGYYEQYF. CDR3 bases: TGCAGTGCTAGGGGATACTACGAGCAGTACTTC.

The chain employs TRBV7-9 and TRBJ1-1, with D possibly matching TRBD1 (5 bases). With 1 base removed from V and 0 bases from J, the gap between germline ends came to 12 bases. Germline values: CDR1 SEHNR, CDR2 FQNEAQ (reference sequence). The CDR3 spans 16 residues. The CDR3 sequence is CASSLDGGFMNTEAFF. In nucleotides, the CDR3 is TGTGCCAGCAGCTTAGATGGGGGATTCATGAACACTGAAGCTTTCTTT.

The CDR3 is CASSSRDGRGETQYF. The CDR3, as DNA: TGTGCCAGCAGCAGCAGGGACGGCCGGGGGGAGACCCAGTACTTC. The chain links TRBV7-2 to TRBJ2-7; perhaps TRBD2 as D (6 bases). The DNA end is more similar to TRBJ2-5, so the J call may be wrong. The CDR3 is 15 amino acids. Per the germline V gene, CDR1 is SGHTA and CDR2 is FQGNSA.

This clonotype was recorded only once. This CDR3 reads CASSLGREKVQYF. As DNA, the CDR3 is TGTGCCAGCAGCTTGGGGCGGGAGAAAGTGCAGTACTTC. V is TRBV5-4 and J is TRBJ2-7; TRBD2 matches 7 bases. The CDR3 length is 13 residues. The V segment lost 0 bases and the J segment 9 bases; nucleotides outside the gene matches: 6. Per germline, CDR1 SGHNT and CDR2 YYREEE (reference sequence).

This clonotype was observed many times. V gene TRBV11-2 combines with J gene TRBJ2-7, with D perhaps matching TRBD2 (5 bases). The CDR3 sequence is 19 residues long. Trimming cost V 3 bases and J 0 bases, with 24 bases left between them. Germline CDR1 is SGHAT and CDR2 is FQNNGV. The CDR3 nucleotides read TGTGCCAGCAGCTTTGACGTACGGCGGGTCTTGAAAAACTCCTACGAGCAGTACTTC. This encodes CASSFDVRRVLKNSYEQYF.

This sequence joins TRBV19 and TRBJ1-1; TRBD1 matches 8 bases. V dropped 9 bases and J dropped 3; count of bases not matched to a gene: 12. The CDR3 extends over 15 amino acids. Germline V gene sequence: CDR1 LNHDA, CDR2 SQIVND (reference sequence). The CDR3 protein is CASSPSGGRDTEAFF. Written as DNA, the CDR3 is TGTGCCAGCTCACCATCAGGGGGCCGGGACACTGAAGCTTTCTTT.

The chain joins TRBV2 to TRBJ1-5, with D unclear. V lost 8 bases, J lost 5 bases, and 13 bases lay in between. Germline V CDR1 and CDR2: SNHLY, FYNNEI. The CDR3 contains 13 residues. DNA of the CDR3: TGTGCCAGCCGTATTAGTCGAGATCAGCCCCAGCATTTT. Protein: CASRISRDQPQHF.